This TCR beta chain was recorded in a study of early T cells in non-severe SARS-CoV-2 infection. Study summary: The study sequenced bulk RNA from unsorted whole blood, with chains unpaired. Notes on the study in general: VDJdb matching favored anti-spike CD8 responses, missing private and CD4 specificities.

At least ten counts were recorded for this clonotype. Its antigen is currently unknown. V gave up 10 bases and J gave up 2 bases, with 9 bases separating them. From germline, CDR1 is KGHSH and CDR2 LQKENI. The CDR3 length is 13 residues. Tagging with unique molecular identifiers was applied to individual cDNA molecules. TCRdb reprocessed the 5' RACE reads with MiXCR, giving one entry per CDR3 protein. The repertoire includes 95,000 to 100,000 distinct CDR3 sequences, less than 15% of them detected once, and around 2.5% sits in the top ten. The clonotype originates from an adult who was a healthcare worker with PCR-confirmed SARS-CoV-2 infection or an uninfected control (not recorded which). The chain joins TRBV18 to TRBJ2-6; D may be TRBD2 (6 bases). Sequencing was done on a sample of whole blood. The DNA for the CDR3 is TGTGCCACCGCGGGAACTGGGGCCAACGTCCTGACTTTC. Its protein product is CATAGTGANVLTF.